These 14 T cell receptor beta chains came from one sample sequenced in a study of blood T cell repertoires in COVID-19 (dated by TCRdb to 2018 to 2020). Receptor amplification or capture employed the immunoSEQ multiplex PCR assay. TCRdb took this table from immuneACCESS and kept in-frame rearrangements with V and J called. Such tables lack part of the clones; where checked against another copy, unresolved V genes explain under half of the gap, and the rest is unexplained. This sample has hundreds of thousands of clones in its table, and 83% of those were observed once. The biggest ten clones account for 7.5% to 10% of the sample. Sequenced: peripheral blood. The receptors stem from a woman aged 45-60 years who had recovered from COVID-19.

CDR3 nucleotide sequence: TGCGCCAGCAGCTTGGCAACATACGATTATGGCTACACCTTC. Amino acid sequence: CASSLATYDYGYTF. The V and J genes are TRBV5-1 and TRBJ1-2; no clear D. Trimming pared 0 bases from V and 5 bases from J, leaving 11 bases between. The CDR3 is 14 residues long. CDR1 is SGHRS and CDR2 is YFSETQ in the germline V gene.

This rearrangement joins TRBV9 to TRBJ1-3, with unresolved D. The CDR3 is 14 residues long. Germline-derived CDR1 and CDR2 are SGDLS and YYNGEE. V lost 4 bases and J lost 8, with 16 bases in between. The CDR3 spells CASSPSRGDDTIYF. DNA of the CDR3: TGTGCCAGCAGCCCGTCTCGGGGAGATGACACCATATATTTT.

This chain connects TRBV4-3 to TRBJ1-4, with 7 bases fitting TRBD1. The CDR3 runs 15 residues. The germline gives CDR1 LGHNA, CDR2 YSLEER. Unmatched junction bases numbered 4, after V lost 0 bases and J lost 6 bases. CDR3 DNA sequence: TGCGCCAGCAGCCAAGATAGGGGGCTCTATGAAAAACTGTTTTTT. It specifies CASSQDRGLYEKLFF.

The chain has TRBV28 and TRBJ1-4, with 8 nucleotides matching TRBD1. The CDR3 contains 17 residues. CDR1 and CDR2 from the germline V gene are MDHEN and SYDVKM. V lost 7 bases, J lost 8 bases, and 18 bases stayed unmatched. CDR3 DNA sequence: TGTGCCAGCACTTACAAGATGGGGTACAGGGGGTCCGAAAAACTGTTTTTT. Amino acid sequence: CASTYKMGYRGSEKLFF.

CDR3 in amino acids: CASSPLEEYMGYTF. The CDR3 coding sequence is TGTGCCAGCAGCCCCCTGGAGGAATATATGGGCTACACCTTC. The chain joins TRBV3-1 (or the pseudogene TRBV3-2) to TRBJ1-2; D is undetermined. V shed 4 bases and J shed 8 bases, with 17 bases lying between them. In germline, CDR1 is LGHDT, CDR2 YNNKEL (reference sequence). The CDR3 sequence is 14 residues long.

V usage is TRBV5-1 and J usage is TRBJ1-5; 9 bases match TRBD1. This CDR3 spans 14 amino acids. CDR1 is SGHRS and CDR2 is YFSETQ in the germline V gene. Unmatched junction bases numbered 0, after V lost 3 bases and J lost 2 bases. The CDR3 sequence is CASSWTGGNQPQHF. Written as DNA, the CDR3 is TGCGCCAGCAGCTGGACAGGGGGCAATCAGCCCCAGCATTTT.

The chain has TRBV7-2 and TRBJ2-2, with TRBD2 matching 7 bases. With V trimmed by 5 bases and J by 3 bases, 15 bases remained unmatched. The germline gives CDR1 SGHTA, CDR2 FQGNSA. This CDR3 region has 18 residues. The CDR3 DNA reads TGTGCCAGCAGCCAATACTCCGTGGGGCGGGAGCACACCGGGGAGCTGTTTTTT. Translated: CASSQYSVGREHTGELFF.

The chain employs TRBV11-3 and TRBJ2-1; tentative D call: TRBD1 (5 bases). The CDR3 runs 17 residues. Germline-derived CDR1 and CDR2 are SGHNT and YENEEA. V was clipped by 5 bases and J by 4 bases, with 21 bases between them. The CDR3: CASSESGIMDGYNEQFF. The CDR3, as DNA: TGTGCCAGCAGCGAGTCAGGGATCATGGATGGTTACAATGAGCAGTTCTTC.

The chain links TRBV5-1 to TRBJ2-4; 13 bases are a match to TRBD2. J was trimmed by 3 bases and V by 0 bases; bases with no gene match: 3. The CDR3 spans 17 residues. CDR1 is SGHRS and CDR2 is YFSETQ in the germline V gene. CDR3 residues: CASSLGTSGRGKNIQYF. The CDR3 bases are TGCGCCAGCAGCTTGGGGACTAGCGGGAGAGGCAAAAACATTCAGTACTTC.

This sequence joins TRBV5-5 and TRBJ1-3; D is possibly TRBD1 (6 bases). The V end was cut by 4 bases, the J end by 2 bases, with 10 bases between. This CDR3 spans 14 amino acids. Germline loops: CDR1 SGHKS, CDR2 YYEKEE (reference sequence). The CDR3 region is CASSLQGAGNTIYF. The CDR3 region has the DNA TGTGCCAGCAGCCTACAGGGTGCTGGAAACACCATATATTTT.

The genes are TRBV7-9 and TRBJ2-6; TRBD1 is a possible D gene (6 bases). The CDR3 has 18 residues. V lost 5 bases and J 0 bases, leaving 17 bases between the germline ends. Germline-derived CDR1 and CDR2 are SEHNR and FQNEAQ (reference sequence). The CDR3 region is CASSPRGSAGSGANVLTF. The CDR3 nucleotides are TGTGCCAGCAGCCCGAGGGGGTCTGCCGGCTCTGGGGCCAACGTCCTGACTTTC. The full variable domain, completed using reference TRBV7-9 and TRBJ2-6, is DTGVSQNPRHKITKRGQNVTFRCDPISEHNRLYWYRQTLGQGPEFLTYFQNEAQLEKSRLLSDRFSAERPKGSFSTLEIQRTEQGDSAMYLCASSPRGSAGSGANVLTFGAGSRLTVL.

The chain carries TRBV19 and TRBJ1-5; D unclear. The CDR3 is 13 residues long. V dropped 3 bases and J dropped 2 bases, with 5 bases sitting between them. Germline lookup yields CDR1 LNHDA and CDR2 SQIVND (reference sequence). CDR3 sequence reads: CASSMRGNQPQHF. The CDR3 region has the DNA TGTGCCAGTAGTATGCGGGGCAATCAGCCCCAGCATTTT.

The chain has TRBV7-9 and TRBJ2-1, with 11 bases aligning to TRBD2. The germline V gene encodes CDR1 SEHNR and CDR2 FQNEAQ (reference sequence). V shed 1 base and J 8 bases; nucleotides not matched to a gene: 4. This CDR3 contains 15 residues. Here the CDR3 reads CASSLGLAGGDEQFF. The CDR3 DNA reads as TGTGCCAGCAGCTTAGGGCTAGCGGGGGGTGATGAGCAGTTCTTC. The complete variable domain, with remaining parts taken from reference TRBV7-9 and TRBJ2-1, reads DTGVSQNPRHKITKRGQNVTFRCDPISEHNRLYWYRQTLGQGPEFLTYFQNEAQLEKSRLLSDRFSAERPKGSFSTLEIQRTEQGDSAMYLCASSLGLAGGDEQFFGPGTRLTVL.

This clone was seen a few times. CDR3 loop: CASSYLGGTFDEQFF. CDR3 bases: TGTGCCAGCAGTTACCTAGGGGGAACCTTCGATGAGCAGTTCTTC. The chain employs TRBV6-2 or TRBV6-3 and TRBJ2-1, with D perhaps matching TRBD1 (6 bases). The V end was cut by 2 bases, the J end by 8 bases, with 16 bases between. The germline V gene encodes CDR1 MNHEY and CDR2 SVGEGT. This CDR3 spans 15 amino acids.